This TCR beta chain appears in the sequencing data of a study of glioma-infiltrating T cells after dendritic cell vaccination. Whole-study context: Dendritic cell vaccine was injected intradermally three times, biweekly.

V lost 3 bases to trimming and J lost 0 bases, with 10 bases between them. Germline CDR1 SGHRS, CDR2 YFSETQ. The CDR3 runs to 15 residues. The immunoSEQ assay amplified TCRB CDR3 from up to about 2 ug DNA. Profiled with immunoSEQ multiplex PCR; TCRdb holds only in-frame clones, not every one. This repertoire shows approximately 90,000 clones, 75% to 85% found once; its top ten account for over 2%. Time point meaning: after dendritic cell vaccination, including at tumor progression/relapse. Selection required adequate fresh-frozen tumor tissue plus more than two years' survival data. The sample here was blood, taken after dendritic cell vaccination. The chain recombines TRBV5-1 with TRBJ2-1; D unclear. This clonotype was obtained from a human donor with glioblastoma. As DNA, the CDR3 is TGCGCCAGCAGCTCGCCGTCCAGCTCCTACAATGAGCAGTTCTTC. Its protein is CASSSPSSSYNEQFF.